This T cell receptor beta chain originates from a study of metastatic and nonmetastatic thyroid tumors (dated by TCRdb to 2020 to 2021). General notes on the study: Repertoires were compared across peripheral blood and tumor or nodule tissue samples from malignant and benign thyroid patients. What the work shows at the level of the full study, not this receptor alone: In both blood and tumor samples, malignant tumors were reported to have significantly higher TCR beta diversity than benign nodules.

Including cysteine and phenylalanine, the CDR3 has 14 amino acids. The kept DNA is CDR3 alone, 42 bases in frame from the first base. Deletion took 0 bases off V and 7 bases off J, with a span of 12 bases between the germline ends. The germline V gene encodes CDR1 LGHNA and CDR2 YSLEER. This clone was seen ten or more times. The antigen it recognizes is unknown. No base quality values were provided; no much bigger clone lies one nucleotide off. Library method: PCR. The sequencer was an Illumina HiSeq 4000. High-throughput sequencing was used to profile the TCR beta-chain CDR3 region of every patient. For the original study's pipeline: The researchers built a classifier to tell apart papillary thyroid cancer patients with distant metastasis, based on CDR3 differences among clinicopathological groups. The Shannon index was used to measure repertoire diversity, and the Morisita-Horn index was used to measure how similar tumor and blood repertoires were. TCRdb's own reprocessing of the public reads used fastp at Q25 and MiXCR and kept productive beta chains. The V and J calls come from TCRdb's annotation, not from the publication. Counted in this sample were 75,000 to 100,000 clones; about 13% of them appeared once. Around 11% of the sample is held by the ten biggest clonotypes.

No patient had received any treatment before thyroid surgery. Using T-cell receptor beta sequencing, the study looked back at clinical samples from patients collected from 2012 to 2018. The sequenced sample was blood. The sequence was collected from a female donor with papillary thyroid cancer or a benign thyroid nodule (not recorded which). Some clones in this sample may be carry-over from other donors' samples. The V and J genes are TRBV4-3 and TRBJ2-5, with the D gene call left open. The DNA sequence reads TGCGCCAGCAGCCAAGAGCAGTGGACGGGGACCCAGTACTTC. Its amino acids are CASSQEQWTGTQYF.